These T cell receptor beta chains were read from a single sample in a study of regulatory T cells in long-lasting Graves disease. TCRdb itself ran the multiplex PCR reads through MiXCR, one entry per CDR3 protein. This sample has approximately 560,000 distinct CDR3 sequences, with about 15% found just once. This same sample was also part of a study on T cells in Graves' hyperthyroidism and ophthalmopathy.

The sequenced sample was peripheral blood mononuclear cells (PBMCs), obtained at new diagnosis, from a patient treated with antithyroid drugs. These receptors originate from a man aged 18-30 years with Graves disease. Each CDR3 is given with its conserved first and last residue. A D gene is named only where the DNA matches it firmly. Clone size is not always given. Where it is, it says once, few, many or a class for expanded clones.

j_gene: TRBJ2-1
abundance: few
d_gene: TRBD1
v_gene: TRBV20-1
CDR3aa: CSAFPVGQGYNEQFF
CDR3nt: TGCAGTGCCTTTCCGGTAGGACAGGGGTACAATGAGCAGTTCTTC

j_gene: TRBJ1-2
abundance: many
d_gene: -
v_gene: TRBV6-1
CDR3aa: CASSRAVGGDYGYTF
CDR3nt: TGTGCCAGCAGTAGGGCCGTTGGCGGCGACTATGGCTACACCTTC

j_gene: TRBJ2-2
abundance: -
d_gene: TRBD1
v_gene: TRBV9
CDR3aa: CASSPRDRGTYTGELFF
CDR3nt: TGTGCCAGCAGCCCCAGGGACAGGGGAACCTACACCGGGGAGCTGTTTTTT

j_gene: TRBJ1-5
abundance: many
d_gene: TRBD1
v_gene: TRBV20-1
CDR3aa: CSARDGTGGQPQHF
CDR3nt: TGCAGTGCTAGAGATGGGACAGGGGGTCAGCCCCAGCATTTT

j_gene: TRBJ2-7
abundance: many
d_gene: -
v_gene: TRBV28
CDR3aa: CASTGGDSYEQYF
CDR3nt: TGTGCCAGCACTGGTGGGGACTCCTACGAGCAGTACTTC

j_gene: TRBJ1-3
abundance: -
d_gene: -
v_gene: TRBV2
CDR3aa: CASSYEQGSGNTIYF
CDR3nt: TGTGCCAGCAGTTACGAACAGGGTTCTGGAAACACCATATATTTT

j_gene: TRBJ1-2
abundance: -
d_gene: -
v_gene: TRBV12-3/TRBV12-4
CDR3aa: CASSLYLYGYTF
CDR3nt: TGTGCCAGCAGTTTGTACCTCTATGGCTACACCTTC

j_gene: TRBJ2-2
abundance: few
d_gene: TRBD2
v_gene: TRBV10-3
CDR3aa: CAITPGGDAGELFF
CDR3nt: TGTGCCATCACCCCGGGAGGGGACGCCGGGGAGCTGTTTTTT

j_gene: TRBJ2-3
abundance: many
d_gene: -
v_gene: TRBV7-8
CDR3aa: CASSLGRGGTDTQYF
CDR3nt: TGTGCCAGCAGCTTAGGGAGGGGTGGCACAGATACGCAGTATTTT

j_gene: TRBJ2-2
abundance: -
d_gene: TRBD2
v_gene: TRBV7-8
CDR3aa: CASRLRLSRGTSSGGELFF
CDR3nt: TGTGCCAGCAGATTACGGTTATCGCGGGGGACTAGCTCGGGCGGGGAGCTGTTTTTT

j_gene: TRBJ1-6
abundance: few
d_gene: TRBD1
v_gene: TRBV7-2
CDR3aa: CASSLATQGTYNSPLHF
CDR3nt: TGTGCCAGCAGCTTAGCGACACAGGGGACCTATAATTCACCCCTCCACTTT

j_gene: TRBJ1-4
abundance: -
d_gene: -
v_gene: TRBV27
CDR3aa: CASSPLGRRDEKLFF
CDR3nt: TGTGCCAGCAGTCCTTTGGGGCGAAGAGATGAAAAACTGTTTTTT

j_gene: TRBJ2-1
abundance: few
d_gene: TRBD2
v_gene: TRBV19
CDR3aa: CASSHLPAGGSYNEQFF
CDR3nt: TGTGCCAGTAGTCACCTCCCTGCGGGAGGCTCCTACAATGAGCAGTTCTTC

j_gene: TRBJ2-3
abundance: -
d_gene: TRBD2
v_gene: TRBV10-2
CDR3aa: CASRLASPDTQYF
CDR3nt: TGCGCCAGCAGACTAGCGTCGCCAGATACGCAGTATTTT

j_gene: TRBJ2-4
abundance: -
d_gene: -
v_gene: TRBV12-5
CDR3aa: CASGSRAGLAAKNIQYF
CDR3nt: TGTGCTAGTGGTTCGAGGGCGGGCCTGGCGGCCAAAAACATTCAGTACTTC

j_gene: TRBJ2-5
abundance: -
d_gene: -
v_gene: TRBV11-2
CDR3aa: CASSQFEGETQYF
CDR3nt: TGCGCCAGCAGCCAATTCGAGGGAGAGACCCAGTACTTC

j_gene: TRBJ2-7
abundance: many
d_gene: TRBD2
v_gene: TRBV12-3/TRBV12-4
CDR3aa: CASSPGTRGYEQYF
CDR3nt: TGTGCCAGCAGTCCCGGGACTAGGGGGTACGAGCAGTACTTC

j_gene: TRBJ2-5
abundance: -
d_gene: TRBD1
v_gene: TRBV18
CDR3aa: CASSPPGQGETQYF
CDR3nt: TGTGCCAGCTCACCACCGGGACAGGGTGAGACCCAGTACTTC

j_gene: TRBJ2-1
abundance: few
d_gene: TRBD2
v_gene: TRBV7-9
CDR3aa: CASSSLAGVGVNEQFF
CDR3nt: TGTGCCAGCAGCTCCCTAGCGGGAGTGGGTGTGAATGAGCAGTTCTTC

j_gene: TRBJ1-1
abundance: many
d_gene: -
v_gene: TRBV27
CDR3aa: CASSLSPGSMVTEAFF
CDR3nt: TGTGCCAGCAGTCTATCCCCTGGGTCAATGGTCACTGAAGCTTTCTTT

j_gene: TRBJ2-5
abundance: few
d_gene: TRBD2
v_gene: TRBV7-9
CDR3aa: CASSSRLSGLAETQYF
CDR3nt: TGTGCCAGCAGCTCTAGACTCTCGGGACTAGCCGAGACCCAGTACTTC

j_gene: TRBJ2-1
abundance: -
d_gene: -
v_gene: TRBV19
CDR3aa: CASSMYNEQFF
CDR3nt: TGTGCCAGTAGTATGTACAATGAGCAGTTCTTC

j_gene: TRBJ2-3
abundance: -
d_gene: TRBD2
v_gene: TRBV4-1
CDR3aa: CASSPGGLSDTQYF
CDR3nt: TGCGCCAGCAGCCCGGGAGGGCTGAGCGATACGCAGTATTTT

j_gene: TRBJ2-2
abundance: many
d_gene: -
v_gene: TRBV12-3/TRBV12-4
CDR3aa: CASSGSAVAPRYTGELFF
CDR3nt: TGTGCCAGCAGTGGCTCCGCGGTAGCGCCCCGATACACCGGGGAGCTGTTTTTT

j_gene: TRBJ1-1
abundance: -
d_gene: -
v_gene: TRBV27
CDR3aa: CASSLLSPGSTEAFF
CDR3nt: TGTGCCAGCAGTTTACTATCTCCAGGGTCCACTGAAGCTTTCTTT

j_gene: TRBJ1-3
abundance: few
d_gene: -
v_gene: TRBV30
CDR3aa: CAWSSGYSGNTIYF
CDR3nt: TGTGCCTGGAGTTCAGGCTACTCTGGAAACACCATATATTTT

j_gene: TRBJ2-1
abundance: many
d_gene: -
v_gene: TRBV11-2
CDR3aa: CASSSISGGLEQFF
CDR3nt: TGTGCCAGCAGCTCGATATCCGGGGGTCTTGAGCAGTTCTTC

j_gene: TRBJ2-5
abundance: many
d_gene: -
v_gene: TRBV28
CDR3aa: CASSLGIGETQYF
CDR3nt: TGTGCCAGCAGCCTTGGAATCGGAGAGACCCAGTACTTC

j_gene: TRBJ2-3
abundance: -
d_gene: TRBD2
v_gene: TRBV29-1
CDR3aa: CSVHSKLARSTDTQYF
CDR3nt: TGCAGCGTTCATTCGAAACTAGCGCGAAGCACAGATACGCAGTATTTT

j_gene: TRBJ1-6
abundance: many
d_gene: -
v_gene: TRBV28
CDR3aa: CASSLNPREIYNSPLHF
CDR3nt: TGTGCCAGCAGTTTGAACCCTAGAGAGATTTATAATTCACCCCTCCACTTT

j_gene: TRBJ1-1
abundance: many
d_gene: TRBD1
v_gene: TRBV7-3
CDR3aa: CASSLNGGDRASEAFF
CDR3nt: TGTGCCAGCAGCTTAAATGGGGGGGACAGGGCCTCTGAAGCTTTCTTT

j_gene: TRBJ2-5
abundance: many
d_gene: TRBD2
v_gene: TRBV20-1
CDR3aa: CSAHTGTSVGETQYF
CDR3nt: TGCAGTGCGCACACCGGGACTAGCGTTGGAGAGACCCAGTACTTC

j_gene: TRBJ2-1
abundance: few
d_gene: TRBD2
v_gene: TRBV4-1
CDR3aa: CASSSPRAGGVNEQFF
CDR3nt: TGCGCCAGCAGCTCCCCACGAGCGGGAGGAGTGAATGAGCAGTTCTTC

j_gene: TRBJ1-2
abundance: many
d_gene: -
v_gene: TRBV6-2/TRBV6-3
CDR3aa: CASSEKGANYGYTF
CDR3nt: TGTGCCAGCAGTGAAAAGGGAGCTAACTATGGCTACACCTTC

j_gene: TRBJ2-5
abundance: -
d_gene: -
v_gene: TRBV7-9
CDR3aa: CASSFESQETQYF
CDR3nt: TGTGCCAGCAGCTTTGAGAGCCAAGAGACCCAGTACTTC

j_gene: TRBJ2-1
abundance: many
d_gene: TRBD1
v_gene: TRBV11-2
CDR3aa: CASSLTGTGANEQFF
CDR3nt: TGTGCCAGCAGCTTAACCGGGACAGGGGCCAATGAGCAGTTCTTC

j_gene: TRBJ1-1
abundance: many
d_gene: -
v_gene: TRBV6-5
CDR3aa: CASSYPGMNTEAFF
CDR3nt: TGTGCCAGCAGTTACCCCGGCATGAACACTGAAGCTTTCTTT